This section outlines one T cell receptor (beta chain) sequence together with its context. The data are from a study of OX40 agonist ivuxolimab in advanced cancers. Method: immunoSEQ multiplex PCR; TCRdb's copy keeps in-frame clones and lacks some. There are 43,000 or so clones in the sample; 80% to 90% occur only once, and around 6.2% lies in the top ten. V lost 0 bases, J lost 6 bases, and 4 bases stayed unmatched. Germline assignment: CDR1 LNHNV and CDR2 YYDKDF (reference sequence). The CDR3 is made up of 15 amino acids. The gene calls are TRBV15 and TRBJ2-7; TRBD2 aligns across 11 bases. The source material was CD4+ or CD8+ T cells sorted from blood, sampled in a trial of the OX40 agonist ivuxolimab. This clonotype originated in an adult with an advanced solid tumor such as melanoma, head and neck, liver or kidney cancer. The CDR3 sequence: CATSRDRLAGGEQYF. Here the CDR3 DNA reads TGTGCCACCAGCAGAGATAGGCTAGCGGGAGGCGAGCAGTACTTC.